This TCR beta chain is from a study of cytomegalovirus exposure and HLA in healthy donors. Study overall: Among 150 million to 200 million T cells, an earlier analysis found roughly 100 million unique TCR beta sequences.

The primer mix had 60 Vbeta and 13 Jbeta primers. The protocol was immunoSEQ multiplex PCR, while the TCRdb copy is restricted to in-frame clones and leaves out a portion. This table has about 150,000 clones, roughly 74% appearing once. All donors participated as healthy donors of bone marrow. Donors sampled were nominally healthy, though unrecorded immune exposures were likely. The CDR3 contains 15 residues. Germline V gene lookup returns CDR1 MDHEN and CDR2 SYDVKM. V lost 3 bases to trimming and J lost 2 bases, with 14 bases between them. This clonotype was obtained from a young man in good health and CMV-seronegative. The specimen sequenced was PBMCs. V usage is TRBV28 and J usage is TRBJ2-7; no clear D gene. CDR3 coding DNA: TGTGCCAGCAGTTTGGGCTTTTCACAGACCTACGAGCAGTACTTC. The encoded protein is CASSLGFSQTYEQYF.